Detailed here is one TCR beta chain. Its antigen is currently unknown. This sample is drawn from a study of somatic mutations in cytotoxic T cells in rheumatoid arthritis. Study-wide results and caveats: The targets (antigens) of the expanded CD8+ clones were not known.

The assay was immunoSEQ multiplex PCR, and TCRdb's table has in-frame clones only and misses some. Here the sample spans about 3,400 clones, approximately 88% being singletons. Sequenced material: CD8+ T cells sorted from blood. The clonotype originates from a man in his fifties with rheumatoid arthritis.

Here the CDR3 reads CASSIGTGLYEQYF. CDR3 coding DNA: TGTGCCAGTAGTATCGGGACAGGGCTCTACGAGCAGTACTTC. The rearrangement joins TRBV19 to TRBJ2-7; 9 bases match TRBD1. J gave up 3 bases and V 3 bases, and 3 bases lay outside the gene matches. Per the germline V gene, CDR1 is LNHDA and CDR2 is SQIVND (reference sequence). This CDR3 is 14 amino acids long.